This TCR beta chain was documented in a study of lymphopenia after photon versus proton radiotherapy. Concerning this clone: The antigen is unknown.

V was cut by 6 bases and J by 0 bases, with 13 bases left in between. Looked up from germline, CDR1 is MNHNS and CDR2 is SASEGT. CDR3 length: 15 amino acids. Produced via immunoSEQ multiplex PCR; TCRdb's table is partial and in-frame only. Here the sample spans 55,000 to 70,000 clones, approximately 90% being singletons. Notes on the study in general: Better survival with proton therapy was suggested as possible, not demonstrated.

This sequence originates from a woman between 35 and 50 years old with cholangiocarcinoma. The material was peripheral blood, obtained from a patient treated with photon-based radiotherapy. V and J are TRBV6-1 and TRBJ2-3; possibly TRBD1 for D (6 bases). In nucleotides, the CDR3 is TGTGCCAGCAGCCGGAGACAGGAAAGCACAGATACGCAGTATTTT. It is translated as CASSRRQESTDTQYF.